This T cell receptor (beta chain) was recorded in a study of beta chain features in type 1 diabetes. Looking at the study overall: Patients were similar to healthy donors in age and gender (as well as in cell yields). General observations from the study: In every one of the four CD4+ subsets, TCRB CDR3s were moderately but significantly shorter in Type 1 diabetes patients.

The whole isolated RNA underwent reverse transcription, so sequencing captured expressed TCRB transcripts. Profiling relied on immunoSEQ multiplex PCR, and the TCRdb table lists in-frame clones only, not all of them. The sample has roughly 340,000 clones, 10% to 15% seen once; the top ten hold around 0.0099%. CDR1 is SQVTM, CDR2 ANQGSEA, per germline. The CDR3 is 12 residues long. V dropped 6 bases and J dropped 5; count of bases not matched to a gene: 5. This clone was found a few times. As yet, its antigen is unknown. This chain uses TRBV29-1 with TRBJ2-7; the match to TRBD1 covers 9 bases. The sequencing sample was made of naive CD4+ T cells from blood. The receptor was derived from a woman aged 18-29 years with type 1 diabetes. Here the CDR3 DNA reads TGCAGCGTCCTGGGACAGGGAAACGAGCAGTACTTC. It is translated as CSVLGQGNEQYF.